This passage covers 25 T cell receptor beta chains from one sample sequenced in a study of vaccination and CD4 T cells after COVID-19. Their antigen targets remain unknown. Treatment in this sample: approximately 10-day PBMC culture with coronavirus spike peptide pools or control peptides (ViraFEST assay). The Oncomine TCR Beta short-read assay sequenced DNA from cultured CD4+ T cells. TCRdb called the PCR reads again in MiXCR, with one record for every CDR3 protein. The sample shows fewer than 15,000 distinct CDR3 sequences, roughly two fifths of them seen only once. This specimen was CD4+ T cells from blood, cultured in vitro, taken after SARS-CoV-2 vaccination. Receptors were obtained from a human donor who had recovered from COVID-19.

The genes are TRBV30 and TRBJ2-7, with TRBD1 identical over 10 bases. Trimming took 2 bases from V and 2 from J; bases not matched to a gene: 3. Germline V gives CDR1 GTSNPN, CDR2 SVGIG (reference sequence). The CDR3 has 14 amino acids. The CDR3 sequence is CAWSPGTGAYEQYF. CDR3 coding DNA: TGTGCCTGGAGTCCCGGGACAGGGGCCTACGAGCAGTACTTC.

The CDR3 DNA reads TGTGCCAGCAGTGCAGAAGCAGGGGGAGGCACAGATACGCAGTATTTT. As protein: CASSAEAGGGTDTQYF. This chain connects TRBV6-4 to TRBJ2-3; 7 bases line up with TRBD1. The CDR3 sequence is 16 residues long. CDR1 MRHNA and CDR2 SNTAGT come from the germline V gene. The V and J ends lost 4 bases and 1 base, in that order; junction bases with no gene match: 8.

The sample holds a few counts of this clonotype. The chain is built from TRBV7-2 and TRBJ1-2, with TRBD1 matching 7 bases. V lost 1 base to trimming and J lost 2 bases; unmatched junction nucleotides: 4. Germline V gene data show CDR1 as SGHTA and CDR2 as FQGNSA. The CDR3 runs to 15 residues. CDR3 DNA sequence: TGTGCCAGCAGCTTAGAAAGGGGGCAGAACTATGGCTACACCTTC. As protein: CASSLERGQNYGYTF.

V is TRBV6-1 and J is TRBJ1-2, with 11 bases aligning to TRBD1. There are 15 residues in the CDR3. CDR1 MNHNS and CDR2 SASEGT come from the germline V gene. After removal of 6 bases from V and 5 bases from J, the junction contained 8 bases not matched to a gene. The CDR3 spells CASRVRGQGVYGYTF. The CDR3 DNA is TGTGCCAGCAGGGTCCGGGGACAGGGGGTGTATGGCTACACCTTC.

The J gene is TRBJ1-1, the V gene TRBV20-1, with D perhaps TRBD1 (5 bases). Trimming took off 3 bases at V and 1 base at J, with 21 bases between the two ends. The germline gives CDR1 DFQATT, CDR2 SNEGSKA (reference sequence). This CDR3 contains 17 residues. The CDR3 sequence: CSARVLQTAGSNTEAFF. The CDR3 DNA is TGCAGTGCTAGGGTTTTGCAGACAGCCGGGTCGAACACTGAAGCTTTCTTT.

The CDR3 DNA follows: TGCAGTGCTAGCCAAGGCGAGAGTTACCGGGGGCGCTCTGGCTACACCTTC. Translated: CSASQGESYRGRSGYTF. This chain joins TRBV20-1 and TRBJ1-2, with a weak D call TRBD1 (6 bases). The ends were cut back, 3 bases at V and 7 bases at J, with 27 bases in the middle. The CDR3 has 17 amino acids. Germline V CDR1 and CDR2: DFQATT, SNEGSKA (reference sequence).

This clonotype was recorded a few times. This chain links TRBV20-1 with TRBJ2-7; D call uncertain. In germline, CDR1 is DFQATT, CDR2 SNEGSKA (reference sequence). There are 15 residues in the CDR3. Deletions cut 1 base from V and 2 bases from J, with 15 bases between. The CDR3 protein is CSARGSWGLPYEQYF. CDR3 in DNA: TGCAGTGCTAGAGGAAGCTGGGGTCTCCCCTACGAGCAGTACTTC.

This clonotype qualifies as medium-sized (0.01 to 0.1%). The rearrangement links TRBV7-9 to TRBJ2-1; D not resolved. The ends were cut back, 3 bases at V and 5 bases at J, with 8 bases in the middle. CDR3 length: 13 amino acids. Germline-derived CDR1 and CDR2 are SEHNR and FQNEAQ (reference sequence). The CDR3: CASSFAANNEQFF. As DNA, the CDR3 is TGTGCCAGCAGCTTCGCAGCAAACAATGAGCAGTTCTTC.

The V and J genes are TRBV19 and TRBJ2-6; D call uncertain. Germline CDR1 is LNHDA and CDR2 is SQIVND (reference sequence). The CDR3 runs 15 residues. V was clipped by 1 base and J by 0 bases, with 4 bases between them. As DNA, the CDR3 is TGTGCCAGTAGTATAGGGAACTCTGGGGCCAACGTCCTGACTTTC. This gives the protein CASSIGNSGANVLTF.

This chain joins TRBV12-5 and TRBJ2-7; 8 nucleotides agree with TRBD1. Per germline, CDR1 LGHNT and CDR2 FRNRAP. The V gene end was trimmed by 6 bases and the J gene end by 0 bases; junction bases not matched to a gene: 4. The CDR3 runs 14 residues. The CDR3 DNA sequence: TGTGCTAGTGGGGGGACAGGAAGCTCCTACGAGCAGTACTTC. It specifies CASGGTGSSYEQYF.

The chain recombines TRBV12-5 with TRBJ2-3; 11 bases map to TRBD1. V shed 1 base and J 8 bases; nucleotides not matched to a gene: 5. This CDR3 is built from 15 residues. Germline lookup yields CDR1 LGHNT and CDR2 FRNRAP. The CDR3 sequence is CASGLGGQGAGTQYF. The CDR3 bases are TGTGCTAGTGGTTTGGGAGGACAGGGGGCAGGTACGCAGTATTTT.

V gene TRBV5-1 combines with J gene TRBJ1-5; no firm D call. Trimming removed 1 base from V and 7 bases from J, with 9 bases in between. Germline loops: CDR1 SGHRS, CDR2 YFSETQ. The CDR3 sequence is 13 residues long. The CDR3 loop reads CASSLRPTQPQHF. The CDR3 DNA follows: TGCGCCAGCAGCTTGCGACCCACCCAGCCCCAGCATTTT.

The chain links TRBV18 to TRBJ2-7; D may correspond to TRBD1 or TRBD2 (5 bases each). CDR3 length equals 13 residues. Germline values: CDR1 KGHSH, CDR2 LQKENI. The V end was cut by 5 bases, the J end by 1 base, with 9 bases between. CDR3 region: CASSGDGSYEQYF. The CDR3 coding sequence is TGTGCCAGCTCAGGGGACGGTTCCTACGAGCAGTACTTC.

This clonotype has just a few counts. The chain recombines TRBV10-3 with TRBJ2-2, with D uncertain. The CDR3 length is 14 residues. Germline lookup yields CDR1 ENHRY and CDR2 SYGVKD. Trimming took 4 bases from V and 4 from J, leaving 10 bases between them. The CDR3 bases are TGTGCCATCAGTGGGGATATGGGCACCGGGGAGCTGTTTTTT. As protein: CAISGDMGTGELFF.

This chain's CDR3 is CASSSGRSYGYTF. As DNA, the CDR3 is TGTGCCAGCAGTTCGGGCAGATCCTATGGCTACACCTTC. J is TRBJ1-2 and V is TRBV6-5; no clear D gene. CDR1 is MNHEY and CDR2 is SVGAGI in the germline V gene. V was pared by 4 bases and J by 4 bases, with 10 bases between. There are 13 residues in the CDR3.

The genes are TRBV7-9 and TRBJ1-3; the D gene is possibly TRBD1 (6 bases). Germline V gene lookup returns CDR1 SEHNR and CDR2 FQNEAQ (reference sequence). The CDR3 length is 13 residues. V was clipped by 8 bases and J by 1 base, with 9 bases between them. The DNA of the CDR3 is TGTGCCAGCCGAGGGGGTTCTGGAAACACCATATATTTT. Translated, it gives CASRGGSGNTIYF.

The chain is built from TRBV4-1 and TRBJ1-6; possibly TRBD1 for D (5 bases). The CDR3 spans 17 residues. Germline CDR1 MGHRA, CDR2 YSYEKL. V was clipped by 0 bases and J by 0 bases, with 9 bases between them. The CDR3 DNA reads TGCGCCAGCAGCCAAGATCGGGGCAGCTCCTATAATTCACCCCTCCACTTT. Its protein product is CASSQDRGSSYNSPLHF.

The gene calls are TRBV10-3 and TRBJ2-1; D may be TRBD2 (5 bases). Per germline, CDR1 ENHRY and CDR2 SYGVKD. The V gene lost 2 bases and the J gene lost 4 bases, with 12 bases spanning the gap. The CDR3 loop spans 15 amino acids. The CDR3 here is CAISERETAYNEQFF. DNA of the CDR3: TGTGCCATCAGTGAGCGGGAAACGGCTTACAATGAGCAGTTCTTC.

The V gene is TRBV12-3 or TRBV12-4, the J gene TRBJ1-1, with D unclear. This CDR3 has 14 amino acids. V lost 2 bases and J 1 base, leaving 8 bases between the germline ends. CDR3 protein: CASSLTVPNTEAFF. DNA of the CDR3: TGTGCCAGCAGTTTAACAGTCCCGAACACTGAAGCTTTCTTT.

The sample holds a few counts of this clonotype. The CDR3 coding sequence is TGTGCCAGTAGTAGGGGGTCCCCCCAGGATGGCTACACCTTC. This translates into CASSRGSPQDGYTF. The rearrangement links TRBV19 to TRBJ1-2; D is perhaps TRBD1 (5 bases). Germline V CDR1 and CDR2: LNHDA, SQIVND (reference sequence). The length of the CDR3 is 14 residues. Trimming pared 4 bases from V and 6 bases from J, leaving 15 bases between.

This clonotype appeared a few times. The chain carries TRBV6-1 and TRBJ2-6, with TRBD2 as a possible D gene (5 bases). With 10 bases removed from V and 0 bases from J, the gap between germline ends came to 16 bases. The CDR3 contains 16 residues. The germline CDR1 and CDR2 sequences are MNHNS and SASEGT. CDR3 DNA: TGTGCCACCAGGTCACGGGGAAGCTCTGGGGCCAACGTCCTGACTTTC. It yields the protein CATRSRGSSGANVLTF.

A word on this clonotype: The junction differs from germline at one of its ends, possibly a read error. This CDR3 is CSARRTLQGFRGRVNF. The CDR3 nucleotides read TGCAGTGCTAGGAGGACTTTACAGGGTTTTCGGGGCAGAGTTAACTTC. This rearrangement joins TRBV20-1 to TRBJ2-4; maybe TRBD1 (6 bases). In germline, CDR1 is DFQATT, CDR2 SNEGSKA (reference sequence). This CDR3 has 16 residues.

This clonotype was observed a handful of times. The rearrangement uses TRBV30 and TRBJ1-2; TRBD1 matches at 10 bases. Germline CDR1 is GTSNPN and CDR2 is SVGIG (reference sequence). The V segment lost 1 base and the J segment 5 bases; nucleotides outside the gene matches: 4. The CDR3 has 14 residues. The CDR3 loop is CAWSGRDRGYGYTF. CDR3 DNA sequence: TGTGCCTGGAGTGGGCGGGACAGGGGTTATGGCTACACCTTC.

The chain recombines TRBV24-1 with TRBJ2-2; D ambiguous. The CDR3 runs 15 residues. Germline loops: CDR1 KGHDR, CDR2 SFDVKD. Trimming removed 3 bases at V and 1 base at J, with 8 bases between. The CDR3 spells CATSDPSGNTGELFF. The CDR3 coding sequence is TGTGCCACCAGTGATCCCTCAGGGAACACCGGGGAGCTGTTTTTT.

This rearrangement joins TRBV30 to TRBJ2-5; D perhaps matches TRBD1 (6 bases). The CDR3 loop spans 12 amino acids. Trimming took 4 bases from V and 6 from J, leaving 12 bases between them. Germline V gene lookup returns CDR1 GTSNPN and CDR2 SVGIG (reference sequence). The CDR3, as DNA: TGTGCCTGGACAGGGGCAGGGAAGACCCAGTACTTC. Protein sequence: CAWTGAGKTQYF.